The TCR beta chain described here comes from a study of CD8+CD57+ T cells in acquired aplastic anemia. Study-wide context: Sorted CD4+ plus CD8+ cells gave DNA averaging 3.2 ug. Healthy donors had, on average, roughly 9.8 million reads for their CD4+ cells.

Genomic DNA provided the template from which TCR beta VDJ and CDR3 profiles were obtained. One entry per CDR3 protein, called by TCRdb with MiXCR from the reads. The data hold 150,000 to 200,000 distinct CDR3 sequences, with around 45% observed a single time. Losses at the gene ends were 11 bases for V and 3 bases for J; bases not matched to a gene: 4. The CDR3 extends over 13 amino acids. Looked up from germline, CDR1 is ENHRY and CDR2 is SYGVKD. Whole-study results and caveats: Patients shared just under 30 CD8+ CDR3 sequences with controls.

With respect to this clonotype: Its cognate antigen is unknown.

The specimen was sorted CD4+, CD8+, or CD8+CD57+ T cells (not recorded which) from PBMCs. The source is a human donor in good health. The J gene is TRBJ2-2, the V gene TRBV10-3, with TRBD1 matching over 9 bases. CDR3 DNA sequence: TGTGCCGTTGACAGGGGGGACACCGGGGAGCTGTTTTTT. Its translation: CAVDRGDTGELFF.